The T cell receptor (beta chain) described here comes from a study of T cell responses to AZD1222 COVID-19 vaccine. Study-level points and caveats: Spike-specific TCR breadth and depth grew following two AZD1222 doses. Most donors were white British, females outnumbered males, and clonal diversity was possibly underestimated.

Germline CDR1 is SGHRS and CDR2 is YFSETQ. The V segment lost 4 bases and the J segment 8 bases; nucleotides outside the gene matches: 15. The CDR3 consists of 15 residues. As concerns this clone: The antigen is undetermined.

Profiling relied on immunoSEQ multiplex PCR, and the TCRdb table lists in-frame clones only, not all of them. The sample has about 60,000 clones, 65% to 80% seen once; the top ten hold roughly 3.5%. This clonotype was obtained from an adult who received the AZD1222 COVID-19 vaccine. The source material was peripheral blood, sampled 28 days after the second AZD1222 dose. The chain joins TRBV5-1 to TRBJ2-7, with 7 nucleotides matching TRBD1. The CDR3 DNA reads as TGCGCCAGCAGCACCAACCCCGGGACAGTGGGCCAGCAGTACTTC. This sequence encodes CASSTNPGTVGQQYF.